The TCR beta chain under discussion was sequenced for a study of human T cells and chemical hapten exposure. About the research overall: Patch testing placed 0.01% DPC on the upper back, with readings at 6 days.

In this sample, this clonotype turned up a few times. The CDR3 is made up of 13 amino acids. V dropped 4 bases and J dropped 2 bases, with 10 bases sitting between them. Per the germline V gene, CDR1 is SQVTM and CDR2 is ANQGSEA. Unique molecular identifiers were affixed to discrete cDNA molecules within the library. TCRdb redid the calling of the RACE reads with MiXCR, one entry per CDR3 protein. The table has more than 70,000 distinct CDR3 sequences, 10% to 15% seen once. The sample's time point: patch test 1, 2 weeks after DPC sensitization. Treatment of the sample: therapeutic diphenylcyclopropenone sensitization with weekly scalp DPC. The study enrolled 18 to 70-year-old alopecia patients suitable for DPC. The study extracted total RNA from unfractionated whole blood.

The sample in question was whole blood, obtained in connection with sensitization to the hapten diphenylcyclopropenone (DPC). The receptor was derived from a woman in her sixties with alopecia areata. Some clones in this sample may be carry-over from other donors' samples. The chain uses TRBV29-1 and TRBJ2-3, with D uncertain. CDR3 DNA sequence: TGCAGCGTTGCGGCGACCTACACAGATACGCAGTATTTT. It is translated as CSVAATYTDTQYF.